The rows below give T cell receptor beta chains drawn from one sample of a study of blood T cell repertoires in COVID-19. Generated by immunoSEQ multiplex PCR, the TCRdb table keeps only in-frame clones and is missing some. The top ten clones hold 5% of a sample with approximately 280,000 clones, roughly 85% of them seen once. The source material was PBMCs or T cells enriched from blood (not recorded which). The receptors were sampled from a man aged 40-49 years who had been exposed to COVID-19. Both conserved end residues are part of each CDR3. Fields, in order: D gene, clone size, J gene, V gene, CDR3 protein, CDR3 DNA. D genes are given only for firm matches. Clone size is not always given. Where it is, it says once, few, many or a class for expanded clones.

D: -; size: few; J: TRBJ1-2; V: TRBV9; CDR3: CASSGGNYGYTF; DNA: TGTGCCAGCAGCGGAGGTAACTATGGCTACACCTTC
D: -; size: -; J: TRBJ2-5; V: TRBV7-2; CDR3: CASSLVAKDQETQYF; DNA: TGTGCCAGCAGCTTAGTAGCCAAGGACCAAGAGACCCAGTACTTC
D: -; size: -; J: TRBJ2-1; V: TRBV7-2; CDR3: CASSFPLGEQFF; DNA: TGTGCCAGCAGCTTCCCCCTCGGTGAGCAGTTCTTC
D: -; size: -; J: TRBJ1-5; V: TRBV5-1; CDR3: CASSLGPDQPQHF; DNA: TGCGCCAGCAGCTTGGGTCCCGATCAGCCCCAGCATTTT
D: TRBD1; size: -; J: TRBJ1-2; V: TRBV5-1; CDR3: CASSLGGTDYGYTF; DNA: TGCGCCAGCAGCTTGGGAGGGACAGACTATGGCTACACCTTC
D: -; size: -; J: TRBJ1-1; V: TRBV7-8; CDR3: CASSLNWGDTEAFF; DNA: TGTGCCAGCAGCTTAAATTGGGGGGACACTGAAGCTTTCTTT
D: -; size: few; J: TRBJ1-2; V: TRBV24-1; CDR3: CATSDFDTNYGYTF; DNA: TGTGCCACCAGTGATTTTGACACAAACTATGGCTACACCTTC
D: -; size: -; J: TRBJ1-1; V: TRBV7-8; CDR3: CASSLARVGTEAFF; DNA: TGTGCCAGCAGCTTAGCTCGGGTCGGGACTGAAGCTTTCTTT
D: TRBD1; size: -; J: TRBJ1-5; V: TRBV7-9; CDR3: CASSLLGTDQPQHF; DNA: TGTGCCAGCAGCTTACTCGGGACAGATCAGCCCCAGCATTTT
D: TRBD1; size: -; J: TRBJ1-5; V: TRBV6-5; CDR3: CASSPGQGPLKPQHF; DNA: TGTGCCAGCAGCCCGGGACAGGGACCTCTGAAGCCCCAGCATTTT
D: TRBD2; size: -; J: TRBJ2-7; V: TRBV10-3; CDR3: CAILAGGGVEQYF; DNA: TGTGCCATATTAGCCGGGGGAGGGGTCGAGCAGTACTTC
D: -; size: -; J: TRBJ1-5; V: TRBV5-1; CDR3: CASSSGVRQPQHF; DNA: TGCGCCAGCAGCTCAGGGGTGCGGCAGCCCCAGCATTTT
D: TRBD2; size: -; J: TRBJ2-1; V: TRBV19; CDR3: CASSITPLSGTYNEQFF; DNA: TGTGCCAGTAGTATAACCCCACTCAGCGGGACGTACAATGAGCAGTTCTTC
D: TRBD2; size: -; J: TRBJ2-3; V: TRBV5-1; CDR3: CASSSGGTFTDTQYF; DNA: TGCGCCAGCAGCTCCGGGGGGACTTTCACAGATACGCAGTATTTT
D: -; size: -; J: TRBJ2-7; V: TRBV5-4; CDR3: CASSLESGYEQYF; DNA: TGTGCCAGCAGCTTGGAGTCAGGCTACGAGCAGTACTTC
D: TRBD1; size: once; J: TRBJ2-5; V: TRBV18; CDR3: CASSPQDRAQETQYF; DNA: TGTGCCAGCTCACCCCAGGACAGGGCGCAAGAGACCCAGTACTTC
D: -; size: -; J: TRBJ1-3; V: TRBV6-1; CDR3: CASSEFINSGNTIYF; DNA: TGTGCCAGCAGTGAATTTATAAACTCTGGAAACACCATATATTTT
D: TRBD2; size: -; J: TRBJ2-1; V: TRBV7-3; CDR3: CASSFGASGRSATSEQFF; DNA: TGTGCCAGCAGCTTTGGGGCTAGCGGGAGATCCGCGACATCTGAGCAGTTCTTC
D: -; size: few; J: TRBJ2-7; V: TRBV5-6; CDR3: CASRFARGAYEQYF; DNA: TGTGCCAGCAGATTTGCCAGGGGCGCCTACGAGCAGTACTTC
D: -; size: -; J: TRBJ1-1; V: TRBV6-5; CDR3: CASSSRHIMNTEAFF; DNA: TGTGCCAGCAGTAGCCGACATATCATGAACACTGAAGCTTTCTTT
D: -; size: once; J: TRBJ1-1; V: TRBV3-1/TRBV3-2; CDR3: CASRVTSQGRGEAFF; DNA: TGTGCCAGCAGGGTCACGAGCCAAGGGCGGGGTGAAGCTTTCTTT
D: TRBD2; size: few; J: TRBJ2-1; V: TRBV5-4; CDR3: CASSSSLAGVNEQFF; DNA: TGTGCCAGCAGCTCCTCACTAGCGGGAGTGAATGAGCAGTTCTTC
D: -; size: -; J: TRBJ1-2; V: TRBV12-3/TRBV12-4; CDR3: CASRHTSGGYTF; DNA: TGTGCCAGCAGGCATACGTCGGGAGGCTACACCTTC
D: TRBD2; size: -; J: TRBJ2-1; V: TRBV29-1; CDR3: CSVDTLLSGREQFF; DNA: TGCAGCGTTGACACCCTTCTTAGCGGGAGGGAGCAGTTCTTC
D: TRBD1; size: -; J: TRBJ1-2; V: TRBV27; CDR3: CASSLGGQSYGYTF; DNA: TGTGCCAGCAGTTTAGGGGGACAGTCCTATGGCTACACCTTC
D: -; size: few; J: TRBJ1-1; V: TRBV11-3; CDR3: CASTLSGQAFF; DNA: TGTGCCAGCACTCTGTCAGGGCAAGCTTTCTTT
D: -; size: -; J: TRBJ1-2; V: TRBV11-2; CDR3: CASSLAVWGVDGYTF; DNA: TGTGCCAGCAGCTTAGCGGTTTGGGGGGTGGATGGCTACACCTTC
D: -; size: -; J: TRBJ2-2; V: TRBV11-2; CDR3: CASSKLAGELFF; DNA: TGTGCCAGCAGCAAACTAGCCGGGGAGCTGTTTTTT